A selection of T cell receptor beta chains follows, all from one sample in a study of CD8+ T cells in alopecia areata. The repertoire was sequenced with immunoSEQ multiplex PCR; TCRdb's copy has only in-frame clones and lacks some. The sample lists about 150,000 clones, 58% occurring once. This specimen was CD4+ T cells sorted from blood, taken at week 0. Every receptor here comes from a human donor with alopecia areata. CDR3s include the opening cysteine and the closing phenylalanine or tryptophan. D genes are given only for firm matches. The listing skips clone size in some rows; elsewhere it reads once, few, many or a size class.

.	once	TRBV7-9	TRBJ2-7	CASSLFLGREQYF	TGTGCCAGCAGCTTATTTCTGGGGCGCGAGCAGTACTTC
TRBD1	.	TRBV30	TRBJ1-2	CAWGRDRPYGYTF	TGTGCCTGGGGCCGGGACAGGCCCTATGGCTACACCTTC
.	.	TRBV11-2	TRBJ1-2	CASSLTQGGNYGYTF	TGTGCCAGCAGCTTAACCCAGGGTGGGAACTATGGCTACACCTTC
.	.	TRBV30	TRBJ2-1	CAWSRGYNEQFF	TGTGCCTGGAGTCGGGGATACAATGAGCAGTTCTTC
.	.	TRBV2	TRBJ1-1	CASSLTGNTEAFF	TGTGCCAGCAGCCTGACAGGGAACACTGAAGCTTTCTTT
.	few	TRBV7-9	TRBJ1-2	CASSPVHYGYTF	TGTGCCAGCAGCCCGGTCCACTATGGCTACACCTTC
TRBD2	few	TRBV6-6	TRBJ2-5	CASSKAGGQETQYF	TGTGCCAGCAGTAAAGCGGGGGGGCAAGAGACCCAGTACTTC
.	few	TRBV5-1	TRBJ2-1	CASSLAGEHNEQFF	TGCGCCAGCAGCTTGGCCGGCGAGCACAATGAGCAGTTCTTC
.	.	TRBV5-4	TRBJ2-2	CASSLSGTNTGELFF	TGTGCCAGCAGCTTGTCAGGGACGAACACCGGGGAGCTGTTTTTT
.	.	TRBV7-9	TRBJ2-7	CASSSGGIAGSYEQYF	TGTGCCAGCAGCTCAGGAGGGATCGCGGGGTCCTACGAGCAGTACTTC
.	few	TRBV9	TRBJ2-5	CASSVGGGLETQYF	TGTGCCAGCAGCGTAGGAGGAGGGTTGGAGACCCAGTACTTC
TRBD2	.	TRBV30	TRBJ2-1	CAWGAGVAVNEQFF	TGTGCCTGGGGAGCGGGGGTGGCGGTGAATGAGCAGTTCTTC
.	.	TRBV6-1	TRBJ1-5	CASSEAGFTGNQPQHF	TGTGCCAGCAGTGAAGCTGGGTTTACGGGCAATCAGCCCCAGCATTTT
TRBD1	.	TRBV25-1	TRBJ1-2	CASSDPGQGTGGYTF	TGTGCCAGCAGTGACCCGGGACAGGGGACAGGTGGCTACACCTTC
.	.	TRBV6-5	TRBJ1-6	CASSYYQGVASPLHF	TGTGCCAGCAGTTACTACCAGGGCGTCGCATCACCCCTCCACTTT
TRBD2	.	TRBV5-6	TRBJ2-3	CASSLGGGTDTQYF	TGTGCCAGCAGCTTGGGCGGGGGGACAGATACGCAGTATTTT
.	few	TRBV4-1	TRBJ2-3	CASSRGERADTQYF	TGCGCCAGCAGCCGGGGGGAGAGGGCAGATACGCAGTATTTT
.	few	TRBV9	TRBJ2-7	CASSVAPNAYEQYF	TGTGCCAGCAGCGTAGCACCTAACGCCTACGAGCAGTACTTC
.	.	TRBV14	TRBJ2-5	CASSHPKGRASSETQYF	TGTGCCAGCAGCCACCCTAAGGGGCGGGCTTCATCAGAGACCCAGTACTTC
.	.	TRBV4-1	TRBJ1-4	CASSQPHGRDGEKLFF	TGCGCCAGCAGCCAACCCCACGGCAGGGACGGCGAAAAACTGTTTTTT
.	.	TRBV6-6	TRBJ2-7	CASSYAYEQYF	TGTGCCAGCAGTTACGCTTACGAGCAGTACTTC
.	.	TRBV5-6	TRBJ1-5	CASSRQNQPQHF	TGTGCCAGCAGTCGACAGAATCAGCCCCAGCATTTT
.	once	TRBV20-1	TRBJ2-7	CSARGIYEQYF	TGCAGTGCTAGAGGCATCTACGAGCAGTACTTC
.	.	TRBV29-1	TRBJ1-3	CSASAGLLGNTIYF	TGCAGCGCCTCAGCGGGACTGTTAGGAAACACCATATATTTT
.	.	TRBV25-1	TRBJ1-1	CASRGGTYEAFF	TGTGCCAGCAGGGGGGGCACCTATGAAGCTTTCTTT
TRBD2	.	TRBV7-9	TRBJ2-1	CASSFDLAGGNNEQFF	TGTGCCAGCAGCTTCGATTTAGCGGGGGGAAACAATGAGCAGTTCTTC
.	once	TRBV6-5	TRBJ1-1	CASSYSALPMNTEAFF	TGTGCCAGCAGTTACTCAGCCTTGCCAATGAACACTGAAGCTTTCTTT
.	few	TRBV30	TRBJ1-5	CAWSGSGSQPQHF	TGTGCCTGGAGTGGCTCCGGATCTCAGCCCCAGCATTTT
.	once	TRBV6-1	TRBJ2-1	CASSEATIYNEQFF	TGTGCCAGCAGTGAAGCTACCATCTACAATGAGCAGTTCTTC
.	.	TRBV5-1	TRBJ2-1	CASSLAVLAYNEQFF	TGCGCCAGCAGCTTGGCGGTACTGGCCTACAATGAGCAGTTCTTC
.	.	TRBV2	TRBJ2-1	CASSTSVTSYNEQFF	TGTGCCAGCAGTACCAGCGTAACCTCTTACAATGAGCAGTTCTTC
.	.	TRBV29-1	TRBJ1-2	CSASEDGYTF	TGCAGCGCGTCCGAGGATGGCTACACCTTC
.	few	TRBV27	TRBJ1-4	CASSLPPADHNEKLFF	TGTGCCAGCAGTTTACCCCCCGCAGATCACAATGAAAAACTGTTTTTT
.	.	TRBV29-1	TRBJ1-4	CSASEALDDEKLFF	TGCAGCGCCTCAGAGGCTCTGGACGATGAAAAACTGTTTTTT
TRBD2	.	TRBV2	TRBJ2-2	CASRRLAANTGELFF	TGTGCCAGCAGGCGACTAGCGGCGAACACCGGGGAGCTGTTTTTT
.	.	TRBV29-1	TRBJ2-3	CSVEDRADTQYF	TGCAGCGTTGAAGATAGGGCAGATACGCAGTATTTT
.	few	TRBV5-1	TRBJ1-1	CASSGRSEAFF	TGCGCCAGCAGTGGCAGATCGGAAGCTTTCTTT
TRBD2	.	TRBV5-6	TRBJ2-1	CASSAGTTNEQFF	TGTGCCAGCAGCGCCGGGACTACCAATGAGCAGTTCTTC
.	once	TRBV29-1	TRBJ1-5	CSVVADSNQPQHF	TGCAGCGTTGTAGCGGATTCCAATCAGCCCCAGCATTTT
TRBD1	.	TRBV7-2	TRBJ1-5	CASSLAGTAQPQHF	TGTGCCAGCAGCTTAGCTGGGACAGCCCAGCCCCAGCATTTT
.	.	TRBV29-1	TRBJ1-4	CSGWGATNEKLFF	TGCAGCGGTTGGGGCGCAACTAATGAAAAACTGTTTTTT
.	.	TRBV25-1	TRBJ1-1	CASSESVGNTEAFF	TGTGCCAGCAGTGAATCGGTAGGGAACACTGAAGCTTTCTTT
TRBD1	.	TRBV19	TRBJ2-5	CASSIDPDRGKFQETQYF	TGTGCCAGTAGTATAGACCCAGACAGGGGAAAGTTTCAAGAGACCCAGTACTTC
.	few	TRBV2	TRBJ1-1	CASSRPRSGLNTEAFF	TGTGCCAGCAGTCGCCCCCGGTCTGGACTTAACACTGAAGCTTTCTTT
TRBD1	.	TRBV5-6	TRBJ1-1	CASSPDRGRSEAFF	TGTGCCAGCAGCCCGGACAGGGGGCGTTCTGAAGCTTTCTTT
.	few	TRBV7-9	TRBJ1-2	CASSTGTTEAGYTF	TGTGCCAGCAGCACCGGGACGACGGAAGCGGGCTACACCTTC
.	.	TRBV30	TRBJ2-5	CAWSVLGETQYF	TGTGCCTGGAGTGTACTAGGAGAGACCCAGTACTTC